This T cell receptor (beta chain) was captured by sequencing in a study of shared clonotypes between healthy human individuals. Study background: In total, the donors were two women and a few men aged 18 to 49.

The deep-level immunoSEQ assay was used. Clones were read by immunoSEQ multiplex PCR, and TCRdb kept only the in-frame ones, dropping some. The data show approximately 470,000 clones, more than 75% seen once. The CDR3 is made up of 11 amino acids. The germline gives CDR1 DFQATT, CDR2 SNEGSKA (reference sequence). V lost 6 bases to trimming and J lost 7 bases, with 10 bases between them. J is TRBJ2-1 and V is TRBV20-1, with D maybe TRBD1 (5 bases). The clonotype comes from a woman aged 35 to 49 in good health. Some clones in this sample may be carry-over from other donors' samples. The material sequenced was PBMCs. Written as DNA, the CDR3 is TGCAGTGCAGTCAAGGGGAATGAGCAGTTCTTC. Translation: CSAVKGNEQFF.